This T cell receptor (beta chain) was sequenced during a study of CD8 T cells in Susac syndrome. CDR3 length: 16 residues. In germline, CDR1 is MDHEN, CDR2 SYDVKM. V lost 3 bases and J lost 2; bases outside the gene matches: 6. Random-hexamer reverse transcription was applied to 0.5 to 1 ug RNA. TCRdb re-called the immunoSEQ multiplex PCR reads with MiXCR, one entry per CDR3 protein. The sample has 250,000 to 300,000 distinct CDR3 sequences; approximately 90% are singletons. Negative isolation was applied to CD8+ and CD4+ T cells, and FACS enrichment was applied to TEMRA cells. The receptor comes from a human donor with multiple sclerosis. The rearrangement joins TRBV28 to TRBJ1-4, with 7 bases identical to TRBD1. The specimen sequenced was CD8+ T cells from PBMCs. The CDR3 region is CASSLFPGQTNEKLFF. The CDR3 DNA reads as TGTGCCAGCAGTTTGTTCCCGGGACAGACTAATGAAAAACTGTTTTTT.